The clone carrying this T cell receptor (beta chain) was recorded only once. The data were obtained in a study of blood T cell repertoires in COVID-19. In the study overall: Samples came from the United States, Italy and Spain, spanning acute and convalescent COVID-19. In each case, the material was cDNA or gDNA derived from T cells, B-cell-depleted T cells, or PBMCs.

Each recovered donor of Cohort 3 presented with two negative PCRs, clearance, or symptom resolution. Profiled with immunoSEQ multiplex PCR; TCRdb holds only in-frame clones, not every one. The sample yields approximately 160,000 clones, approximately 82% seen once. Deletions cut 1 base from V and 1 base from J, with 10 bases between. The CDR3 sequence is 15 residues long. Germline CDR1 is SGHDN and CDR2 is FVKESK. The receptor was derived from a woman aged 45-65 years who had recovered from COVID-19. Material for sequencing was PBMCs or T cells enriched from blood (not recorded which). The chain combines TRBV14 with TRBJ1-1; D uncertain. The CDR3: CASSQVAIRNTEAFF. Written as DNA, the CDR3 is TGTGCCAGCAGCCAAGTCGCGATTCGGAACACTGAAGCTTTCTTT. The full variable domain, completed using reference TRBV14 and TRBJ1-1, is EAGVTQFPSHSVIEKGQTVTLRCDPISGHDNLYWYRRVMGKEIKFLLHFVKESKQDESGMPNNRFLAERTGGTYSTLKVQPAELEDSGVYFCASSQVAIRNTEAFFGQGTRLTVV.